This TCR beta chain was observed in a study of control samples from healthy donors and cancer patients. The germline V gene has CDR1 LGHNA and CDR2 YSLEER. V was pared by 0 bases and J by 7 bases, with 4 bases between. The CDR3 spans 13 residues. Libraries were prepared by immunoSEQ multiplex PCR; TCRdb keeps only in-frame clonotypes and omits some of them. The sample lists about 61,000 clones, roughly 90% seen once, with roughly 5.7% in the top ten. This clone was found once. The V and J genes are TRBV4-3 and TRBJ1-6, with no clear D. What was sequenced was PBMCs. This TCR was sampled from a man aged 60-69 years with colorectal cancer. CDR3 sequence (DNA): TGCGCCAGCAGCCAAGATCCCAATTCACCCCTCCACTTT. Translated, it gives CASSQDPNSPLHF.